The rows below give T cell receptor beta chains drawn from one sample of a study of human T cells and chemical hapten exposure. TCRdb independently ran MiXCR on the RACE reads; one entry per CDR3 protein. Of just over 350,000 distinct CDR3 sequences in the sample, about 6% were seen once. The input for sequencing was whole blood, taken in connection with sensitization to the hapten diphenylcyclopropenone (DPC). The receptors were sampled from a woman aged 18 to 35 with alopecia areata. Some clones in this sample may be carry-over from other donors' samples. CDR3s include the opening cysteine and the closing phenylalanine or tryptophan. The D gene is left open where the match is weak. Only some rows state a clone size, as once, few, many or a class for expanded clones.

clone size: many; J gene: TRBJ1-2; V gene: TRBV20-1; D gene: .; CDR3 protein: CSAEILGSINYGYTF; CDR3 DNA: TGCAGTGCCGAGATCCTGGGGAGCATCAACTATGGCTACACCTTC
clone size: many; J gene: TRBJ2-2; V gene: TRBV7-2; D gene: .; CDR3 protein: CASSRGRTELFGGELFF; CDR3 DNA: TGTGCCAGCAGCCGGGGGCGGACAGAACTTTTTGGCGGGGAGCTGTTTTTT
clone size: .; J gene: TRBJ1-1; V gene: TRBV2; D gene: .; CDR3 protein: CASRPNRVTEAFF; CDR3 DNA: TGTGCCAGCAGACCAAACAGGGTAACTGAAGCTTTCTTT
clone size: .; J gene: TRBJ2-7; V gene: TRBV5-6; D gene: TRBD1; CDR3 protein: CASSPNQGAIWSEQYF; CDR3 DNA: TGTGCCAGCAGCCCAAATCAGGGGGCGATTTGGTCCGAGCAGTACTTC
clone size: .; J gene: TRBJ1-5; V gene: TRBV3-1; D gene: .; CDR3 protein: CASSQGGSGNQPQHF; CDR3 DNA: TGTGCCAGCAGCCAAGGGGGATCCGGCAATCAGCCCCAGCATTTT
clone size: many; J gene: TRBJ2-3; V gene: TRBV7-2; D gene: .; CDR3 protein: CASSLSRDTDTQYF; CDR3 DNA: TGTGCCAGCAGCTTATCTAGGGACACAGATACGCAGTATTTT
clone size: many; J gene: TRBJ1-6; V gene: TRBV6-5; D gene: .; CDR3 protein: CASSYIWGGNNSPLHF; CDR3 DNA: TGTGCCAGCAGTTATATATGGGGAGGGAATAATTCACCCCTCCACTTT
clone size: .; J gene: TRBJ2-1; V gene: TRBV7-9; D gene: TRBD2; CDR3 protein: CASSLSGGEYNEQFF; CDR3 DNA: TGTGCCAGCAGCTTATCGGGGGGAGAATACAATGAGCAGTTCTTC
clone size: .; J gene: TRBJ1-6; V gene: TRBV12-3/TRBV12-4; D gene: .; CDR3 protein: CASTPRIGNSPLHF; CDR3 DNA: TGTGCCAGCACCCCCCGGATCGGTAATTCACCCCTCCACTTT
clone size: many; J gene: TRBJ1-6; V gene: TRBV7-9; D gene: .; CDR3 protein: CASSPPVARGSPLHF; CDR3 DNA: TGTGCCAGCAGCCCGCCGGTAGCAAGGGGTTCACCCCTCCACTTT
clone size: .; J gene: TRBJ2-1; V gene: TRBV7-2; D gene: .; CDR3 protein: CASSYRRIGGSSYNEQFF; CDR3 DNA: TGTGCCAGCAGCTATCGAAGGATCGGGGGTAGCTCCTACAATGAGCAGTTCTTC
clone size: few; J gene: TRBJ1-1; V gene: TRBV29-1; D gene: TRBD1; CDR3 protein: CSARTGVEAFF; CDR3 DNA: TGCAGCGCTCGGACAGGGGTAGAGGCTTTCTTT
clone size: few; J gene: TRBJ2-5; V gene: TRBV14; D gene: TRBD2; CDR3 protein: CASSHDGGAQETQYF; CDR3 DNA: TGTGCCAGCAGCCACGACGGGGGGGCTCAAGAGACCCAGTACTTC
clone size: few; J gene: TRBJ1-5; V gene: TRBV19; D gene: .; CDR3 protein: CASSIEYLNQPQHF; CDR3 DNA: TGTGCCAGTAGTATCGAGTACCTCAATCAGCCCCAGCATTTT
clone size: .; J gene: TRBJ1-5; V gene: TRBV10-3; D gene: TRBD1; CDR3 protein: CAISRGGQGYQPQHF; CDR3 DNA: TGTGCCATCAGCCGGGGGGGACAGGGCTATCAGCCCCAGCATTTT
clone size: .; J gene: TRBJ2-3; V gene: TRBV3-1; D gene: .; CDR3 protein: CASSHTGGTDTQYF; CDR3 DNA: TGTGCCAGCAGCCACACCGGAGGCACAGATACGCAGTATTTT
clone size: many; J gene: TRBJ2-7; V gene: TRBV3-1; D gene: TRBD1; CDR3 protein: CASSQTGGSYEQYF; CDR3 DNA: TGTGCCAGCAGCCAAACAGGGGGCTCCTACGAGCAGTACTTC
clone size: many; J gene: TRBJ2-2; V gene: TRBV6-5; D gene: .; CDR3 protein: CASSYYSPNTGELFF; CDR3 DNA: TGTGCCAGCAGTTACTACAGTCCGAACACCGGGGAGCTGTTTTTT
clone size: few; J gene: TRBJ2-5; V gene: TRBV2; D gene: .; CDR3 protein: CASSEVWGPQETQYF; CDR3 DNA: TGTGCCAGCAGTGAAGTGTGGGGCCCCCAAGAGACCCAGTACTTC
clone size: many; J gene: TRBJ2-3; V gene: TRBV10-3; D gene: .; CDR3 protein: CAISDGTSSTDTQYF; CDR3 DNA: TGTGCCATCAGTGACGGGACGAGTAGCACAGATACGCAGTATTTT
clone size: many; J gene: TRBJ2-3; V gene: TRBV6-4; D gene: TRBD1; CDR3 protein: CASSAGTGGADTQYF; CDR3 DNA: TGTGCCAGCAGTGCCGGGACAGGGGGCGCAGATACGCAGTATTTT
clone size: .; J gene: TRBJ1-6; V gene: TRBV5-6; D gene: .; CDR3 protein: CASSSAGGSPLHF; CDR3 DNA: TGTGCCAGCAGCTCAGCCGGCGGTTCACCCCTCCACTTT
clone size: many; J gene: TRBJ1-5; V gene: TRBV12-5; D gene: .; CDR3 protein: CASGLAGYSNQPQHF; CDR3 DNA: TGTGCTAGTGGTTTAGCAGGCTATAGCAATCAGCCCCAGCATTTT
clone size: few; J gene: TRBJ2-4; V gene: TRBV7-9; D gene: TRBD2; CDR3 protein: CASSLGTTGGIQYF; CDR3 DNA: TGTGCCAGCAGCTTGGGGACTACCGGGGGCATTCAGTACTTC
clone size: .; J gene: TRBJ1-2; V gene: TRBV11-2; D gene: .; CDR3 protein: CASSLSAGAVGYTF; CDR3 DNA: TGTGCCAGCAGCTTATCGGCAGGGGCTGTTGGCTACACCTTC
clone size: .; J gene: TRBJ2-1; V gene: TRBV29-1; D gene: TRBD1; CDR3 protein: CSVEGARQGLSYNEQFF; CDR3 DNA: TGCAGCGTTGAAGGAGCTCGACAGGGCCTCTCCTACAATGAGCAGTTCTTC
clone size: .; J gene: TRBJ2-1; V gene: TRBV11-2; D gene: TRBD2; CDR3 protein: CASSTLTSGGASYNEQFF; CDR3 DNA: TGTGCCAGCAGCACCTTGACTAGCGGGGGGGCTTCCTACAATGAGCAGTTCTTC
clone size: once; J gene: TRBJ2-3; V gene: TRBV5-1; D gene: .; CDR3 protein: CASSLIPGRGFPTDTQYF; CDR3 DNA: TGCGCCAGCAGCTTGATTCCGGGTAGGGGGTTTCCCACAGATACGCAGTATTTT
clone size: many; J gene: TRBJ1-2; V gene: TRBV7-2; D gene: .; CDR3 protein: CASSSVTGYGYTF; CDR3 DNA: TGTGCCAGCAGCTCCGTGACAGGCTATGGCTACACCTTC
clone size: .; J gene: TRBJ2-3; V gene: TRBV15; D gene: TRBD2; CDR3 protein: CATSSLAGRYTDTQYF; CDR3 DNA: TGTGCCACCAGCAGCTTAGCGGGGAGATACACAGATACGCAGTATTTT
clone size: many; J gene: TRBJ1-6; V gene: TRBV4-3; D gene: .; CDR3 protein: CASSQEWQGGSPLHF; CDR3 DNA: TGCGCCAGCAGCCAAGAGTGGCAGGGTGGTTCACCCCTCCACTTT
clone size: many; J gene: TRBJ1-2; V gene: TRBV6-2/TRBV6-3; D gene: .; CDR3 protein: CASNRAEAAYGYTF; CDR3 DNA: TGTGCCAGCAACCGGGCGGAAGCAGCCTATGGCTACACCTTC
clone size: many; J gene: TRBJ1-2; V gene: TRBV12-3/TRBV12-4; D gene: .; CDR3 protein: CASSSDLPGLNYGYTF; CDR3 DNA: TGTGCCAGCAGTTCGGACCTCCCTGGTCTTAACTATGGCTACACCTTC
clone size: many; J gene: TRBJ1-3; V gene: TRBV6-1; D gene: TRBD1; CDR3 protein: CASILGQGGRNTIYF; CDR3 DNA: TGTGCCAGCATCCTTGGACAGGGTGGGCGAAACACCATATATTTT
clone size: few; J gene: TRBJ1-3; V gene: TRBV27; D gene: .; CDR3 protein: CASRTDGNTIYF; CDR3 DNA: TGTGCCTCACGGACAGATGGAAACACCATATATTTT